Listed here are 7 T cell receptor beta chains from one sample, sequenced in a study of blood T cell repertoires in COVID-19 (TCRdb year 2020). The library was produced with the immunoSEQ multiplex PCR assay. Sourced from immuneACCESS, this table was stored by TCRdb with only in-frame sequences that have V and J called. A share of the clones is absent; for the studies checked, an unresolved V gene accounts for under half, and the remainder has no known explanation. For this sample there are under 250,000 clones; approximately 80% appear just once. Clones ranked in the top ten supply about 13% of the sample. The sequenced material came from peripheral blood. The receptors were sampled from a human donor in a cohort sampled during active COVID-19.

The CDR3 nucleotides are TGTGCCTGGAGTCGGGACTCTAGTAGGGCTGAAGCTTTCTTT. Translated, it gives CAWSRDSSRAEAFF. The J gene is TRBJ1-1, the V gene TRBV30, with a tentative D call TRBD1 (5 bases). Trimming took off 2 bases at V and 6 bases at J, with 16 bases between the two ends. CDR3 size: 14 residues. Per the germline V gene, CDR1 is GTSNPN and CDR2 is SVGIG (reference sequence).

The table lists this clone with a count of one. The chain joins TRBV7-9 to TRBJ1-4; 7 bases are a match to TRBD1. Trimming removed 1 base from V and 3 bases from J; junction bases left unmatched: 2. The CDR3 contains 15 residues. Germline-derived CDR1 and CDR2 are SEHNR and FQNEAQ (reference sequence). The DNA of the CDR3 is TGTGCCAGCAGCTTAGAGGGACAGCCTAATGAAAAACTGTTTTTT. Its translation is CASSLEGQPNEKLFF.

DNA of the CDR3: TGTGCCAGCAGTGAATTGAGCGGGAGCTCCTACGAGCAGTACTTC. Translation gives CASSELSGSSYEQYF. This chain joins TRBV6-1 and TRBJ2-7, with TRBD2 identical over 8 bases. The V and J ends lost 2 bases and 0 bases, in that order; junction bases with no gene match: 3. The CDR3 spans 15 residues. CDR1 is MNHNS and CDR2 is SASEGT in the germline V gene.

The rearrangement joins TRBV4-1 to TRBJ2-7, with TRBD1 matching 8 bases. V shed 0 bases and J 0 bases; nucleotides not matched to a gene: 4. Per the germline V gene, CDR1 is MGHRA and CDR2 is YSYEKL. This CDR3 region has 16 residues. The CDR3 region is CASSQDTGTGSYEQYF. In nucleotides, the CDR3 is TGCGCCAGCAGCCAAGACACCGGGACAGGCTCCTACGAGCAGTACTTC.

This chain connects TRBV12-3 or TRBV12-4 to TRBJ2-3; 8 nucleotides line up with TRBD1. Trimming at V came to 6 bases and at J to 6 bases, leaving 2 bases not matched to a gene. This CDR3 has 12 residues. The CDR3 loop reads CASRQGADTQYF. The CDR3 DNA sequence: TGTGCCAGCAGGCAGGGGGCCGATACGCAGTATTTT.

This clone was detected only a few times. This chain links TRBV5-8 with TRBJ2-1, with D tentatively TRBD2 (6 bases). The CDR3 covers 14 residues. Trimming cost V 5 bases and J 0 bases, with 9 bases left between them. Germline CDR1 is SGHTS and CDR2 is YDEGEE. CDR3 nucleotide sequence: TGTGCCAGCAGACAAGCGGGCTCCTACAATGAGCAGTTCTTC. Its protein product is CASRQAGSYNEQFF. Complete variable domain (other parts from reference TRBV5-8 and TRBJ2-1): EAGVTQSPTHLIKTRGQQATLRCSPISGHTSVYWYQQALGLGLQFLLWYDEGEERNRGNFPPRFSGRQFPNYSSELNVNALELEDSALYLCASRQAGSYNEQFFGPGTRLTVL.

J is TRBJ2-3 and V is TRBV28; TRBD2 matches 8 bases. This CDR3 has 16 residues. Germline CDR1 is MDHEN and CDR2 is SYDVKM. V gave up 5 bases and J gave up 2 bases; unmatched junction bases: 9. This chain's CDR3 is CASSPYLAGNTDTQYF. The CDR3 region has the DNA TGTGCCAGCAGTCCTTACTTAGCGGGGAACACAGATACGCAGTATTTT.